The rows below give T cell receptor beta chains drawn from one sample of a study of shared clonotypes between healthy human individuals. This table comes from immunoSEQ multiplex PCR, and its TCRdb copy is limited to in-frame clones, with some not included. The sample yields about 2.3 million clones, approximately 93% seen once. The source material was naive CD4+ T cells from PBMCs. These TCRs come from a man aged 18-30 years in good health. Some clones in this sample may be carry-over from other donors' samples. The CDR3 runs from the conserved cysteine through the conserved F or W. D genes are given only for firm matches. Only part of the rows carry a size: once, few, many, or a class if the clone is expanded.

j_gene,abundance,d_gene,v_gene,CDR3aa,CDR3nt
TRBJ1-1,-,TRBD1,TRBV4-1,CASSHEQGKREAFF,TGCGCCAGCAGCCATGAACAGGGGAAACGAGAAGCTTTCTTT
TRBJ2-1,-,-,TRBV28,CASSSPGVGNRFF,TGTGCCAGCAGTTCCCCAGGGGTGGGAAATCGGTTCTTC
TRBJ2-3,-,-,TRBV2,CASTPGGTSTDTQYF,TGTGCCAGCACCCCAGGGGGGACCAGCACAGATACGCAGTATTTT
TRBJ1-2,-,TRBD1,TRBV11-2,CASSLVMGYPGQGAGYTF,TGTGCCAGCAGCCTAGTAATGGGATATCCGGGACAGGGGGCTGGCTACACCTTC
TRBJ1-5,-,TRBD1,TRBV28,CASSPLTGGGNQPQHF,TGTGCCAGCAGTCCGCTGACAGGGGGAGGCAATCAGCCCCAGCATTTT
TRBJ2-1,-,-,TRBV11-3,CASSLGRGGSYNEQFF,TGTGCCAGCAGCTTAGGTAGAGGGGGCTCCTACAATGAGCAGTTCTTC
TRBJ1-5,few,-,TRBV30,CAWSVQGRQPQHF,TGTGCCTGGAGTGTACAGGGAAGACAGCCCCAGCATTTT
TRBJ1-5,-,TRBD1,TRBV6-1,CASSEPTGTNQPQHF,TGTGCCAGCAGTGAACCGACAGGGACCAATCAGCCCCAGCATTTT
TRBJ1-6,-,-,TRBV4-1,CASSQLISAGSPLHF,TGCGCCAGCAGCCAATTAATATCCGCCGGGTCACCCCTCCACTTT
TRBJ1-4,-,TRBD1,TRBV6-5,CASSKTGDEKLFF,TGTGCCAGCAGCAAGACAGGGGATGAAAAACTGTTTTTT
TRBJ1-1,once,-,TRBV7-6,CASSLTGTDTEAFF,TGTGCCAGCAGCTTAACGGGGACTGACACTGAAGCTTTCTTT
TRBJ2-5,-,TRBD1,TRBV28,CASSPYVLGQGRETQYF,TGTGCCAGCAGTCCTTATGTATTGGGACAGGGCCGGGAGACCCAGTACTTC
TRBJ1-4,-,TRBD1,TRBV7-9,CASSRDRRDEKLFF,TGTGCCAGCAGCCGGGACAGGCGGGACGAAAAACTGTTTTTT
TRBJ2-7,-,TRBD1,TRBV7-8,CASSFQARDRLSYEQYF,TGTGCCAGCAGTTTCCAAGCTCGGGACAGACTCTCCTACGAGCAGTACTTC
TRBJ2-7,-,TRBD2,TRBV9,CASSVSGRAGYEQYF,TGTGCCAGCAGCGTTAGCGGGAGGGCCGGGTATGAGCAGTACTTC
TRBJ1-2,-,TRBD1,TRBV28,CASSLLGTGGARYGYTF,TGTGCCAGCAGTTTACTAGGGACAGGGGGCGCGAGGTATGGCTACACCTTC
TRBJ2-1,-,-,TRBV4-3,CASSPPNEQFF,TGCGCCAGCAGCCCCCCCAATGAGCAGTTCTTC
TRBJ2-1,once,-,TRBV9,CASSVAGRLGLGGEQFF,TGTGCCAGCAGCGTAGCTGGCCGACTGGGTTTGGGGGGAGAGCAGTTCTTC
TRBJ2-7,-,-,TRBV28,CASSRAAGRSYEQYF,TGTGCCAGCAGCCGCGCGGCAGGGAGGTCCTACGAGCAGTACTTC
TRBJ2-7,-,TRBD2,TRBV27,CASSATSGRASYEQYF,TGTGCCAGCAGTGCCACTAGCGGGAGGGCCTCCTACGAGCAGTACTTC
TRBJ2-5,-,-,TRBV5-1,CASSLGTIQETQYF,TGCGCCAGCAGCTTGGGGACTATCCAAGAGACCCAGTACTTC
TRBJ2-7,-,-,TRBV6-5,CASSYSGSLGTYEQYF,TGTGCCAGCAGTTACTCCGGCAGTCTCGGAACCTACGAGCAGTACTTC
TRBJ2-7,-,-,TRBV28,CASSPHDTFEQYF,TGTGCCAGCAGTCCCCATGACACGTTCGAGCAGTACTTC
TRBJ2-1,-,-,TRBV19,CASSTGREWWNEQFF,TGTGCCAGTAGTACTGGCCGGGAGTGGTGGAATGAGCAGTTCTTC
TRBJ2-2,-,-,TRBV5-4,CASRGGDTYTGELFF,TGTGCCAGCAGAGGAGGGGACACCTACACCGGGGAGCTGTTTTTT
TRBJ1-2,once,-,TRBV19,CASSIAGVGYTF,TGTGCCAGTAGTATAGCCGGGGTCGGCTACACCTTC
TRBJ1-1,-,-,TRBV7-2,CASSSQGNTEAFF,TGTGCCAGCAGCTCACAGGGGAACACTGAAGCTTTCTTT
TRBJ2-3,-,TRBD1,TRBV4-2,CASSQGQHTDTQYF,TGTGCCAGCAGCCAGGGACAGCACACAGATACGCAGTATTTT
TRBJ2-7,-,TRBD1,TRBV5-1,CASSTRGQSSYEQYF,TGCGCCAGCAGCACCAGGGGGCAGAGCTCCTACGAGCAGTACTTC
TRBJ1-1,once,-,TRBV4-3,CASSQEHRQRNTEAFF,TGCGCCAGCAGCCAAGAGCACAGGCAAAGGAACACTGAAGCTTTCTTT
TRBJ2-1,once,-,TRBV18,CASSRPTGEQFF,TGTGCCAGCTCACGTCCAACGGGAGAGCAGTTCTTC
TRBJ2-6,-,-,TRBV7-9,CASSLAPGRSSGANVLTF,TGTGCCAGCAGCTTAGCTCCGGGACGCAGCTCTGGGGCCAACGTCCTGACTTTC
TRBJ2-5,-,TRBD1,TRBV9,CASSAYLTGEETQYF,TGTGCCAGCAGCGCCTACTTGACAGGGGAGGAGACCCAGTACTTC
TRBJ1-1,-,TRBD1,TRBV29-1,CSVEPRGTGKNTEAFF,TGCAGCGTTGAACCGCGAGGGACAGGCAAGAACACTGAAGCTTTCTTT
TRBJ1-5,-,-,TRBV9,CASSADINQPQHF,TGTGCCAGCAGCGCCGACATTAATCAGCCCCAGCATTTT
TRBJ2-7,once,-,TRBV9,CASSVAPLSYEQYF,TGTGCCAGCAGCGTAGCCCCTCTCTCCTACGAGCAGTACTTC
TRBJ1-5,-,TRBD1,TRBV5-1,CASSTGTGPGQPQHF,TGCGCCAGCAGCACCGGGACAGGGCCGGGACAGCCCCAGCATTTT
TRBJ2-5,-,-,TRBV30,CAWSASGLQTQYF,TGTGCCTGGAGTGCATCAGGGTTGCAGACCCAGTACTTC
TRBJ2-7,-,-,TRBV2,CASSEIVGEQYF,TGTGCCAGCAGTGAAATAGTCGGCGAGCAGTACTTC
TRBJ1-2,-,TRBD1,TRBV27,CASSFGGGGAFYTF,TGTGCCAGCAGTTTTGGGGGAGGGGGCGCATTCTACACCTTC